This T cell receptor beta chain is drawn from a study of blood T cell repertoires in COVID-19. Study-wide background: There were acute and convalescent COVID-19 samples, and they came from the United States, Italy and Spain. T cells, B-cell-depleted T cells, or PBMCs supplied cDNA or gDNA.

Trimming cost V 3 bases and J 0 bases, with 9 bases left between them. Germline values: CDR1 MGHRA, CDR2 YSYEKL. The CDR3 is 15 amino acids. Authors' data handling: Reference gene primer amplification yielded estimated nucleated cell counts. Libraries were prepared by immunoSEQ multiplex PCR; TCRdb keeps only in-frame clonotypes and omits some of them. V, J and clone size were drawn from that table, and D and trimming were deduced from the DNA. The data contain approximately 140,000 clones, roughly 84% of them seen just once; the ten biggest clones take up 15% to 20%. The sequence derives from a woman of 80 years or more with acute or convalescent COVID-19. The V call is TRBV4-1, the J call TRBJ1-5; the D gene is possibly TRBD1 (6 bases). Sequenced: peripheral blood. The CDR3 nucleotides read TGCGCCAGCAGCCATACAGGGAGTAGCAATCAGCCCCAGCATTTT. Translating gives CASSHTGSSNQPQHF.